The sequence of this T cell receptor beta chain was determined in a study of regulatory T cells in long-lasting Graves disease. Overall study: Treatment with antithyroid drugs for over 5 years, together with positive TSH receptor antibodies, meant persistent Graves' disease. Overall study findings and caveats: With persistent disease, TRBV28, TRBJ1-2 and TRBJ2-5 were the favored segments. Peripheral blood was the sole material, not thyroid tissue.

Time point: persistent/refractory GD, antithyroid drugs over 5 years with positive TRAb. Following extraction of RNA from PBMCs, that RNA was used to make the TCR library. The patient group derived from an endocrinology department in Xi'an, China. Concerning this clonotype: Its antigen is unknown.

The CDR3 spans 13 residues. Trimming took off 4 bases at V and 2 bases at J, with 11 bases between the two ends. Per the germline V gene, CDR1 is GTSNPN and CDR2 is SVGIG (reference sequence). Arm-PCR of CDR3 regions with iRepertoire HTBI primers generated TCR beta libraries. Each CDR3 protein gets one entry after TCRdb re-called the multiplex PCR reads with MiXCR. This sample has roughly 490,000 distinct CDR3 sequences; approximately 23% occur once, and the top ten carry around 13%. The sequence was collected from a female donor with Graves disease. The J gene is TRBJ1-1, the V gene TRBV30; D ambiguous. Sequenced material: peripheral blood mononuclear cells (PBMCs), taken when the disease was refractory, from a patient treated with antithyroid drugs. The CDR3 here is CAWTEGFNTEAFF. The CDR3 nucleotides are TGTGCCTGGACGGAAGGGTTTAACACTGAAGCTTTCTTT. Full variable domain (missing parts from reference TRBV30 and TRBJ1-1): SQTIHQWPATLVQPVGSPLSLECTVEGTSNPNLYWYRQAAGRGLQLLFYSVGIGQISSEVPQNLSASRPQDRQFILSSKKLLLSDSGFYLCAWTEGFNTEAFFGQGTRLTVV.